The present T cell receptor (beta chain) was sequenced within a study of cytomegalovirus exposure and HLA in healthy donors. The study's findings and limits: The authors enumerated 150 to 200 TCR beta chains as linked to cytomegalovirus. Clusters of TCRs from the first cohort tended to co-occur in the 120 or so validation repertoires (as a later analysis found).

Concerning this clone: What it binds is unknown.

V was clipped by 6 bases and J by 2 bases; unmatched bases: 3. The CDR3 runs 14 residues. Germline assignment: CDR1 SGHAT and CDR2 FQNNGV. Profiled with immunoSEQ multiplex PCR; TCRdb holds only in-frame clones, not every one. The table has about 120,000 clones, 70% to 90% seen once; the top ten hold 2% to 2.5%. The donors were part of the validation cohort of 120 subjects. That cohort was separate from the first cohort, which comprised 500 to 850 subjects. This clonotype was sampled from a woman aged 25 to 39 in good health and CMV-seronegative. This sequence joins TRBV11-2 and TRBJ1-3; 8 bases match TRBD1. Sequencing input: PBMCs. The CDR3 sequence is CASREQGAGNTIYF. The CDR3 DNA follows: TGTGCCAGCAGGGAACAGGGGGCTGGAAACACCATATATTTT.